Below, 14 T cell receptor beta chains from the same sample are listed, as sequenced in a study of blood T cell repertoires in COVID-19. Libraries were prepared by immunoSEQ multiplex PCR; TCRdb keeps only in-frame clonotypes and omits some of them. The sample shows around 180,000 clones, 88% of them seen only once. Sample: peripheral blood. All receptors derive from a man between 65 and 85 years old with active or convalescent COVID-19.

The rearrangement uses TRBV30 and TRBJ2-7, with D unclear. Trimming stripped 5 bases from V and 5 bases from J, with 10 bases between. Per germline, CDR1 GTSNPN and CDR2 SVGIG (reference sequence). This CDR3 region has 11 residues. In DNA form, the CDR3 reads TGTGCCTGGGCCCAATCAGACGAGCAGTACTTC. This translates into CAWAQSDEQYF.

The V and J genes are TRBV28 and TRBJ2-7; a weak D match, TRBD1 (6 bases). CDR3 length: 12 residues. Germline assignment: CDR1 MDHEN and CDR2 SYDVKM. The ends were cut back, 6 bases at V and 1 base at J, with 7 bases in the middle. CDR3 amino acids: CASSGQSYEQYF. The CDR3 DNA follows: TGTGCCAGCAGCGGACAGTCCTACGAGCAGTACTTC.

The chain has TRBV21-1 and TRBJ1-5; the D call TRBD1 from the table was never checked on the DNA. TRBV21-1 is termed a pseudogene. The CDR3 sequence is 16 residues long. Here the CDR3 reads CASTAQGASCNQPQHF. CDR3 nucleotides: TGTGCCAGCACAGCCCAGGGGGCTAGTTGCAATCAGCCCCAGCATTTT.

The genes are TRBV27 and TRBJ2-1; possibly TRBD1 for D (6 bases). The CDR3 covers 16 residues. Per the germline V gene, CDR1 is MNHEY and CDR2 is SMNVEV (reference sequence). The germline V and J ends were trimmed by 4 bases and 3 bases, with 16 bases remaining between them. The CDR3 protein is CASSSAGVGIYNEQFF. CDR3 nucleotide sequence: TGTGCCAGCAGTTCCGCAGGGGTAGGGATCTACAATGAGCAGTTCTTC.

The CDR3 bases are TGCGCCACCACCCCACCCCCCGGGATCTTGGATTCACCCCTCCACTTT. Translated: CATTPPPGILDSPLHF. This rearrangement joins TRBV10-2 to TRBJ1-6; no clear D gene. Trimming cost V 10 bases and J 8 bases, with 24 bases left between them. Germline V gene lookup returns CDR1 WSHSY and CDR2 SAAADI. The CDR3 has 16 residues.

This clone was picked up one time. CDR3 sequence reads: CASSLSKDSSQHF. CDR3 nucleotides: TGTGCCAGCAGTTTGTCGAAAGACAGCTCCCAGCATTTT. The genes are TRBV27 and TRBJ1-5, with a tentative D call TRBD1 (5 bases). This CDR3 is built from 13 residues. Germline CDR1 reads MNHEY; CDR2 reads SMNVEV (reference sequence). V was trimmed by 3 bases and J by 11 bases, leaving 14 bases between them.

For this clone: Other DNA sequences in this specimen translate into the identical CDR3. The chain has TRBV12-3 or TRBV12-4 and TRBJ2-2; weak D call: TRBD1 (5 bases). Trimming removed 2 bases from V and 6 bases from J, with 7 bases in between. The CDR3 length is 13 residues. The DNA of the CDR3 is TGTGCCAGCAGTTTACAGGGATCCGGGGAGCTGTTTTTT. It is translated as CASSLQGSGELFF.

This clone was seen only a few times. The rearrangement uses TRBV28 and TRBJ2-2; 9 positions match TRBD1. Germline V gene lookup returns CDR1 MDHEN and CDR2 SYDVKM. This CDR3 spans 16 amino acids. V trimming: 3 bases; J trimming: 7 bases; junction bases outside the gene matches: 9. The CDR3 DNA reads TGTGCCAGCAGTTTGCTCGGGACAGGGTTTGTCGGGGAGCTGTTTTTT. This encodes CASSLLGTGFVGELFF.

This clone has only one observation. This chain uses TRBV7-9 with TRBJ1-5, with D possibly being TRBD1 (5 bases). The V end was cut by 10 bases, the J end by 3 bases, with 10 bases between. Germline V gene data show CDR1 as SEHNR and CDR2 as FQNEAQ (reference sequence). This CDR3 contains 12 residues. The CDR3 spells CAIGGNNQPQHF. For the CDR3, the DNA is TGTGCCATCGGGGGGAACAATCAGCCCCAGCATTTT.

The chain recombines TRBV7-9 with TRBJ2-1; D may be TRBD1 (6 bases). The V gene lost 5 bases and the J gene lost 5 bases, with 10 bases spanning the gap. The CDR3 runs 13 residues. Per germline, CDR1 SEHNR and CDR2 FQNEAQ (reference sequence). The CDR3 coding sequence is TGTGCCAGCAGCCCCGGGACAAACAATGAGCAGTTCTTC. Encoded protein: CASSPGTNNEQFF.

The rearrangement joins TRBV4-1 to TRBJ2-5, with TRBD2 matching 9 bases. CDR1 MGHRA and CDR2 YSYEKL come from the germline V gene. The ends lost 1 base at V and 5 bases at J; junction bases unmatched: 5. The CDR3 runs 15 residues. The CDR3 is CASSQVAGADETQYF. The CDR3 nucleotides read TGCGCCAGCAGCCAAGTAGCGGGAGCGGATGAGACCCAGTACTTC.

This clone was seen only once. The rearrangement joins TRBV5-1 to TRBJ2-3; 10 nucleotides line up with TRBD2. Germline V gives CDR1 SGHRS, CDR2 YFSETQ. Unmatched junction bases numbered 10, after V lost 2 bases and J lost 10 bases. The CDR3 has 15 amino acids. CDR3 loop: CASSLAGGLGSAQYF. The DNA for the CDR3 is TGCGCCAGCAGCTTAGCGGGGGGGCTTGGATCAGCGCAGTATTTT.

V and J are TRBV6-7 and TRBJ1-2, with unresolved D. TRBV6-7 is an ORF; its function is uncertain. This CDR3 spans 12 amino acids. V was cut by 5 bases and J by 3 bases, with 7 bases left in between. CDR3 in DNA: TGTGCCAGCAGTGCGGGGTACTATGGCTACACCTTC. Its protein is CASSAGYYGYTF.

The chain combines TRBV4-1 with TRBJ2-7; 9 bases fit TRBD2. After removal of 1 base from V and 5 bases from J, the junction contained 6 bases not matched to a gene. CDR1 is MGHRA and CDR2 is YSYEKL in the germline V gene. The CDR3 consists of 15 residues. The CDR3 region is CASSQALAGGHEQYF. CDR3 nucleotides: TGCGCCAGCAGCCAAGCTCTGGCGGGGGGGCACGAGCAGTACTTC.